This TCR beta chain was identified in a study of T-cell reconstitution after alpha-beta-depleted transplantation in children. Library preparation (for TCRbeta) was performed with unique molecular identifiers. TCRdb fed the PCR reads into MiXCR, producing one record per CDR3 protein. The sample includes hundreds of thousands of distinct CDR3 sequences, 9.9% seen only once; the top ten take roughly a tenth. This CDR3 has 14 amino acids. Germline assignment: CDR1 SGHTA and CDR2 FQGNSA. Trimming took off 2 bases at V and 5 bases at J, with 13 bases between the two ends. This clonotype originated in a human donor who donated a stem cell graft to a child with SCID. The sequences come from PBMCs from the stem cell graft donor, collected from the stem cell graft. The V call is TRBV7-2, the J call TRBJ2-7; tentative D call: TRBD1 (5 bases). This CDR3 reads CASSLQTAKDEQYF. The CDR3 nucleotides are TGTGCCAGCAGCTTACAGACAGCGAAGGACGAGCAGTACTTC.